This T cell receptor (beta chain) was recorded in a study of blood T cell repertoires in COVID-19. Method: immunoSEQ multiplex PCR; TCRdb's copy keeps in-frame clones and lacks some. The data show about 400,000 clones, 87% seen once. The CDR3 totals 13 residues. CDR1 and CDR2 from the germline V gene are SGHTA and FQGTGA. V was shortened by 4 bases and J by 7 bases, with 11 bases between the two germline ends. This TCR was sampled from a man aged 35 to 55 in a cohort exposed to, infected with or recovered from COVID-19 (not recorded which). The chain combines TRBV7-3 with TRBJ2-1, with D tentatively TRBD2 (5 bases). Sequencing was performed on PBMCs or T cells enriched from blood (not recorded which). This CDR3 reads CASSSMGENEQFF. The CDR3 bases are TGTGCCAGCAGCTCCATGGGAGAGAATGAGCAGTTCTTC.